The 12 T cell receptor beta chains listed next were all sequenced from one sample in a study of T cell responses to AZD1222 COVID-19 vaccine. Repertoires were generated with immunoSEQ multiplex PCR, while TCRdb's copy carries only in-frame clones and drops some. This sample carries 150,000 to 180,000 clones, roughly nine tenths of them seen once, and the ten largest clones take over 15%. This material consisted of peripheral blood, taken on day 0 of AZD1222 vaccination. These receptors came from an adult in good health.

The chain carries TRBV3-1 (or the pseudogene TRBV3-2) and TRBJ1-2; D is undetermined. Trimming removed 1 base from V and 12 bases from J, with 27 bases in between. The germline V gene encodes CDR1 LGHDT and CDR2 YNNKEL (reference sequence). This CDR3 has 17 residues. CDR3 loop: CASSQGVKPKHSQSNTF. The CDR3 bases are TGTGCCAGCAGCCAAGGAGTAAAGCCGAAACACTCCCAGAGTAACACCTTC.

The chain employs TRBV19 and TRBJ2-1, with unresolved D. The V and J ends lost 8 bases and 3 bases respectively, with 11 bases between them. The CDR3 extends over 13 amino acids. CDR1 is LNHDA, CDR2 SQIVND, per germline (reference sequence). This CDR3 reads CASGVSSYNEQFF. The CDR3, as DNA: TGTGCCAGTGGAGTATCCAGCTACAATGAGCAGTTCTTC.

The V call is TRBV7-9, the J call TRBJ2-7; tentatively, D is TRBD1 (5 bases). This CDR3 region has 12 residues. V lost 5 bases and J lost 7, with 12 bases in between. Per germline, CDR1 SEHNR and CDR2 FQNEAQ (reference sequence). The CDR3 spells CASSPAGREQYF. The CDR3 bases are TGTGCCAGCAGCCCGGCAGGGCGAGAGCAGTACTTC.

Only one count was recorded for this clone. The CDR3 here is CASSSEGGFF. The DNA for the CDR3 is TGTGCCAGCAGCTCGGAAGGAGGTTTCTTT. This rearrangement joins TRBV7-9 to TRBJ1-1; no clear D. CDR1 SEHNR and CDR2 FQNEAQ come from the germline V gene (reference sequence). V was trimmed by 4 bases and J by 13 bases, leaving 10 bases between them. The CDR3 is made up of 10 amino acids.

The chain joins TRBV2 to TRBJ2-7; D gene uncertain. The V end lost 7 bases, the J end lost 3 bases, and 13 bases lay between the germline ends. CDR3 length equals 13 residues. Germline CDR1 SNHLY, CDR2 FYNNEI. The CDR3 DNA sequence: TGTGCCAGCATCCCCCCCAGTGGCTACGAGCAGTACTTC. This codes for CASIPPSGYEQYF.

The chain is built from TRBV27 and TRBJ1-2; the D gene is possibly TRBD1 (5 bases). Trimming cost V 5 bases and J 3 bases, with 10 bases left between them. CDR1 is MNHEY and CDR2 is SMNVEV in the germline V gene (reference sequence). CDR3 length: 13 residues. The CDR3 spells CASSPRGDYGYTF. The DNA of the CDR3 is TGTGCCAGCAGTCCAAGGGGAGACTATGGCTACACCTTC.

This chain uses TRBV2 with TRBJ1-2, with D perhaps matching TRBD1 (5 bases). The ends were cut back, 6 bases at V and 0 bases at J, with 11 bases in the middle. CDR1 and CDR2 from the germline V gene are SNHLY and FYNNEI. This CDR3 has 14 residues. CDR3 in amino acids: CASRRDGANYGYTF. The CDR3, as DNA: TGTGCCAGCAGAAGGGACGGAGCTAACTATGGCTACACCTTC. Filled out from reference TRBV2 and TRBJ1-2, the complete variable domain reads EPEVTQTPSHQVTQMGQEVILRCVPISNHLYFYWYRQILGQKVEFLVSFYNNEISEKSEIFDDQFSVERPDGSNFTLKIRSTKLEDSAMYFCASRRDGANYGYTFGSGTRLTVV.

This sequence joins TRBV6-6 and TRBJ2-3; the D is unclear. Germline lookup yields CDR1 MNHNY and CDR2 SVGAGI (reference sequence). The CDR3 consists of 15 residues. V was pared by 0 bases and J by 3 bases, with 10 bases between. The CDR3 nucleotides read TGTGCCAGCAGTTACTCGAATGGACGGACAGATACGCAGTATTTT. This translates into CASSYSNGRTDTQYF.

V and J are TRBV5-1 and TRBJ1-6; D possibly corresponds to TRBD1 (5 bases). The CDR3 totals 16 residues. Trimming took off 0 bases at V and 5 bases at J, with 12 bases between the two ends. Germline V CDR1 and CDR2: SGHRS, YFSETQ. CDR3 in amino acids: CASSLAGQGHNSPLHF. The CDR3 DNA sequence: TGCGCCAGCAGCTTGGCGGGCCAGGGTCATAATTCACCCCTCCACTTT.

CDR3 loop: CASSQSGAQAKNIQYF. DNA for the CDR3: TGCGCCAGCAGTCAATCGGGGGCTCAGGCCAAAAACATTCAGTACTTC. The chain joins TRBV23-1 to TRBJ2-4; weak D call: TRBD1 (6 bases). TRBV23-1 is placed among ORFs of uncertain function. CDR3 length equals 16 residues. Trimming cost V 0 bases and J 1 base, with 10 bases left between them.

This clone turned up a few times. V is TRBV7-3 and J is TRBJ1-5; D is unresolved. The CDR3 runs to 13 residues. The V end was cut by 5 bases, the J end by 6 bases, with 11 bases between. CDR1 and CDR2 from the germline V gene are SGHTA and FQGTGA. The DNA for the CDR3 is TGTGCCAGCAGCCAAGGGCCAGGTCAGCCCCAGCATTTT. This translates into CASSQGPGQPQHF.

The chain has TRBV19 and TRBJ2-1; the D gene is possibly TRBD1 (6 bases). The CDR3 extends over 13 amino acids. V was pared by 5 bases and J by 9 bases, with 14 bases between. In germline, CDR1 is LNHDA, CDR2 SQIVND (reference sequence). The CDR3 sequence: CASSAYGQPEQFF. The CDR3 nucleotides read TGTGCCAGTAGTGCCTATGGACAGCCTGAGCAGTTCTTC.